The 14 T cell receptor beta chains below were found in one sample sequenced in a study of cytomegalovirus exposure and HLA in healthy donors. PCR used 60 Vbeta primers and 13 Jbeta primers. The data were produced by immunoSEQ multiplex PCR, yet TCRdb's version contains in-frame clones alone and is incomplete. The sample records roughly 170,000 clones, 70% to 85% being singletons. The sample comprised PBMCs. These receptors originate from a girl aged 2-15 years in good health and CMV-seropositive.

This chain uses TRBV7-6 with TRBJ2-1, with D maybe TRBD2 (5 bases). Trimming took off 1 base at V and 8 bases at J, with 9 bases between the two ends. This CDR3 spans 13 amino acids. Looked up from germline, CDR1 is SGHVS and CDR2 is FNYEAQ. For the CDR3, the DNA is TGTGCCAGCAGCTTAGTATCCGGGGATGAGCAGTTCTTC. Translating it yields CASSLVSGDEQFF. The whole variable domain, filled in from reference TRBV7-6 and TRBJ2-1, reads GAGVSQSPRYKVTKRGQDVALRCDPISGHVSLYWYRQALGQGPEFLTYFNYEAQQDKSGLPNDRFSAERPEGSISTLTIQRTEQRDSAMYRCASSLVSGDEQFFGPGTRLTVL.

On this clone itself: Mismatch with germline at one junction end may stem from a read error. This sequence joins TRBV28 and TRBJ1-1; maybe TRBD1 (5 bases). This CDR3 has 12 amino acids. The germline gives CDR1 MDHEN, CDR2 SYDVKM. The CDR3 region is CASSSRGTQVAF. The CDR3 DNA follows: TGTGCCAGCAGTTCTCGCGGGACCCAGGTGGCCTTT.

This clone has at least ten counts. The chain combines TRBV5-8 with TRBJ1-5, with D perhaps matching TRBD1 (6 bases). Germline V gene lookup returns CDR1 SGHTS and CDR2 YDEGEE. This CDR3 spans 15 amino acids. The V and J ends lost 2 bases and 1 base respectively, with 10 bases between them. The CDR3: CASSLQGYSNQPQHF. The CDR3 DNA follows: TGTGCCAGCAGCTTACAGGGTTACAGCAATCAGCCCCAGCATTTT.

V is TRBV19 and J is TRBJ1-5; 11 bases match TRBD1. Germline-derived CDR1 and CDR2 are LNHDA and SQIVND (reference sequence). The V segment lost 8 bases and the J segment 5 bases; nucleotides outside the gene matches: 8. The CDR3 loop spans 15 amino acids. CDR3 loop: CASPNPDRGHQPQHF. The CDR3 DNA sequence: TGTGCCAGTCCCAACCCGGACAGGGGGCATCAGCCCCAGCATTTT.

The rearrangement uses TRBV5-8 and TRBJ1-2; a possible D gene is TRBD1 (6 bases). The CDR3 extends over 14 amino acids. The V end was cut by 3 bases, the J end by 5 bases, with 14 bases between. Germline V lookup: CDR1 SGHTS, CDR2 YDEGEE. DNA for the CDR3: TGTGCCAGCAGCTACACAGGGATGGGGTATGGCTACACCTTC. It yields the protein CASSYTGMGYGYTF.

This chain connects TRBV30 to TRBJ2-1; 12 bases map to TRBD1. This CDR3 region has 16 residues. The germline CDR1 and CDR2 sequences are GTSNPN and SVGIG (reference sequence). Unmatched junction bases numbered 10, after V lost 1 base and J lost 9 bases. CDR3 protein: CAWSAPGTGGRGEQFF. The CDR3 region has the DNA TGTGCCTGGAGTGCCCCCGGGACAGGGGGCCGTGGTGAGCAGTTCTTC.

The chain combines TRBV6-5 with TRBJ1-5; D gene uncertain. Germline CDR1 and CDR2: MNHEY and SVGAGI. The germline V and J ends were trimmed by 5 bases and 4 bases, with 9 bases remaining between them. The CDR3 extends over 13 amino acids. CDR3 DNA: TGTGCCAGCAGTGGAGCGAATAATCAGCCCCAGCATTTT. Amino acid sequence: CASSGANNQPQHF.

The chain links TRBV29-1 to TRBJ1-3; 8 bases map to TRBD1. The CDR3 covers 15 residues. Germline V CDR1 and CDR2: SQVTM, ANQGSEA. Trimming took 4 bases from V and 1 from J; bases not matched to a gene: 6. CDR3 amino acids: CSVGTGGTSGNTIYF. Here the CDR3 DNA reads TGCAGCGTTGGAACAGGGGGAACTTCTGGAAACACCATATATTTT.

The J gene is TRBJ2-5, the V gene TRBV5-1; perhaps TRBD1 as D (6 bases). The closer fit of TRBJ2-7 to the DNA end suggests the J call may be wrong. CDR3 length equals 18 residues. The V gene's germline CDR1 is SGHRS and CDR2 YFSETQ. The CDR3 spells CASSLSSLGSTGPYEQYF. The CDR3 DNA follows: TGCGCCAGCAGCTTGTCTTCGCTGGGTTCCACAGGGCCATACGAGCAGTACTTC.

Remarks on this clone: At one of its ends the junction is not consistent with the germline gene, which may arise from a read error. The rearrangement links TRBV6-1 to TRBJ2-5; 7 bases line up with TRBD1. The germline V gene encodes CDR1 MNHNS and CDR2 SASEGT. CDR3 length equals 15 residues. The CDR3, as DNA: TGTGCCAGCAGTGAAGAAGCAGGGGGAAGAGAGACCCCGTACTTC. Encoded protein: CASSEEAGGRETPYF.

The chain employs TRBV6-5 and TRBJ1-5, with D maybe TRBD1 (6 bases). Trimming cost V 5 bases and J 3 bases, with 11 bases left between them. The CDR3 is 14 residues long. In germline, CDR1 is MNHEY, CDR2 SVGAGI. Here the CDR3 DNA reads TGTGCCAGCAGTACTCAGGGGATCAATCAGCCCCAGCATTTT. This sequence encodes CASSTQGINQPQHF.

The rearrangement links TRBV2 to TRBJ2-5; D is perhaps TRBD2 (6 bases). The CDR3 extends over 15 amino acids. CDR1 and CDR2 from the germline V gene are SNHLY and FYNNEI. The V and J ends lost 4 bases and 2 bases respectively, with 14 bases between them. CDR3 nucleotides: TGTGCCAGCAGTGGTGGGGCTAGCGAGCAAGAGACCCAGTACTTC. It specifies CASSGGASEQETQYF.

The chain employs TRBV6-1 and TRBJ2-7, with a weak D call TRBD1 (5 bases). Per germline, CDR1 MNHNS and CDR2 SASEGT. There are 14 residues in the CDR3. The V end was cut by 0 bases, the J end by 3 bases, with 9 bases between. CDR3 nucleotides: TGTGCCAGCAGTGAAGCACTGGGGCACTACGAGCAGTACTTC. This gives the protein CASSEALGHYEQYF.

V gene TRBV2 combines with J gene TRBJ2-2, with 7 bases matching TRBD1. With V trimmed by 7 bases and J by 7 bases, 6 bases remained unmatched. Germline V gene lookup returns CDR1 SNHLY and CDR2 FYNNEI. CDR3 length: 13 amino acids. The CDR3 loop reads CASTPTGNGELFF. The CDR3 DNA reads TGTGCCAGCACCCCGACAGGGAACGGGGAGCTGTTTTTT.